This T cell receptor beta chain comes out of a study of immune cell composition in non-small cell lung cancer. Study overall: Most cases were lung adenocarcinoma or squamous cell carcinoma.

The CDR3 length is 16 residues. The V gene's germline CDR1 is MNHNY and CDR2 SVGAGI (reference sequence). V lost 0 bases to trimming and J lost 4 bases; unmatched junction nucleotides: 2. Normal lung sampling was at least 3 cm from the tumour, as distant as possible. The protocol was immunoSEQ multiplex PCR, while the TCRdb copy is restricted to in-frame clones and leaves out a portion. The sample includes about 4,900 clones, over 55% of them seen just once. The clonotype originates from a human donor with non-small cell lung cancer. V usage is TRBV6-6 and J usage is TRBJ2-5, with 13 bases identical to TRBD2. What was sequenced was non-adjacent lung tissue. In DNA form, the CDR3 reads TGTGCCAGCAGTTACTCGACTAGCGGGGGGAGAGAGACCCAGTACTTC. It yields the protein CASSYSTSGGRETQYF.